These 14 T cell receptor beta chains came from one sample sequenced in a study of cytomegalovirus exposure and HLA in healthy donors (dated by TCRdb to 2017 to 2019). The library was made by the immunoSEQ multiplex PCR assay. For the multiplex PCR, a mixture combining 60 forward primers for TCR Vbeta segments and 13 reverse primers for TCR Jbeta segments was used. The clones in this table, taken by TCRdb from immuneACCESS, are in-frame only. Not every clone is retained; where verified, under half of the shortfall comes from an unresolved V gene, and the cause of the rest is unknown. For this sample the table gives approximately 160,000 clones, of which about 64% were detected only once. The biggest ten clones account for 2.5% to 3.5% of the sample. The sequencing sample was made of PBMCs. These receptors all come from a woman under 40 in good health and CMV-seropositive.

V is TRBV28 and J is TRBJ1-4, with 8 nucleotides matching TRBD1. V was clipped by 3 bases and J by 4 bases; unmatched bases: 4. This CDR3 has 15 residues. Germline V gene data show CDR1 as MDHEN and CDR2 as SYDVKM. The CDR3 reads CASSFNRGSNEKLFF. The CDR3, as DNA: TGTGCCAGCAGTTTCAACAGGGGGAGTAATGAAAAACTGTTTTTT. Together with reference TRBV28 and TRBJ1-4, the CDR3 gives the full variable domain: DVKVTQSSRYLVKRTGEKVFLECVQDMDHENMFWYRQDPGLGLRLIYFSYDVKMKEKGDIPEGYSVSREKKERFSLILESASTNQTSMYLCASSFNRGSNEKLFFGSGTQLSVL.

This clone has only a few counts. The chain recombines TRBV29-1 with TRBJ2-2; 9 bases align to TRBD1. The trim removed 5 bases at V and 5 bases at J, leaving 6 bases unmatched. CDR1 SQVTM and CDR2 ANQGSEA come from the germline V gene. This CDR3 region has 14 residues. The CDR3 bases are TGCAGCGTTTCTAGGGACAGGGCAACCGGGGAGCTGTTTTTT. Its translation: CSVSRDRATGELFF.

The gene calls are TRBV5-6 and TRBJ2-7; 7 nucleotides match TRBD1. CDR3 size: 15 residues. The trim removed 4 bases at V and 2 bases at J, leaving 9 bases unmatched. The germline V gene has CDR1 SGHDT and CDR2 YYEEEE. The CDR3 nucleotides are TGTGCCAGCAGCCTCAGCCGACAGGGCCCCTACGAGCAGTACTTC. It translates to CASSLSRQGPYEQYF. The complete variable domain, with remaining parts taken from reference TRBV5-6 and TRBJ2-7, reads DAGVTQSPTHLIKTRGQQVTLRCSPKSGHDTVSWYQQALGQGPQFIFQYYEEEERQRGNFPDRFSGHQFPNYSSELNVNALLLGDSALYLCASSLSRQGPYEQYFGPGTRLTVT.

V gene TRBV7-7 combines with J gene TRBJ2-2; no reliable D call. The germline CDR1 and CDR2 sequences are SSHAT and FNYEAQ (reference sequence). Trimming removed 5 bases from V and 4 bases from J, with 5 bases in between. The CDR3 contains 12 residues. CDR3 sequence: CASSPTTGELFF. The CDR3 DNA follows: TGTGCCAGCAGCCCTACCACCGGGGAGCTGTTTTTT.

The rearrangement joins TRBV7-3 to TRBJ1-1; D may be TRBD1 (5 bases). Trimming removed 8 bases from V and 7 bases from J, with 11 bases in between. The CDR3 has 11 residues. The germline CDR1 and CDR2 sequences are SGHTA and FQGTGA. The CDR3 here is CASGGGGEAFF. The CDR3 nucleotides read TGTGCCAGCGGCGGGGGAGGTGAAGCTTTCTTT.

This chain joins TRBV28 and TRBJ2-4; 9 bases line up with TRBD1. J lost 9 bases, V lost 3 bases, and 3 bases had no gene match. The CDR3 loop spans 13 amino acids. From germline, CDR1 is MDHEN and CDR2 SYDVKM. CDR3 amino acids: CASSLTGGGIQYF. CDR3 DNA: TGTGCCAGCAGTTTGACAGGGGGGGGCATTCAGTACTTC.

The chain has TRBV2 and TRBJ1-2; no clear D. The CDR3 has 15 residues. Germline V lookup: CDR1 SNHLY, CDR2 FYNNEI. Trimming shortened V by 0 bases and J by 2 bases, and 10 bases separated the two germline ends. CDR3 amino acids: CASSEALTANYGYTF. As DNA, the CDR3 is TGTGCCAGCAGTGAAGCATTAACAGCCAACTATGGCTACACCTTC.

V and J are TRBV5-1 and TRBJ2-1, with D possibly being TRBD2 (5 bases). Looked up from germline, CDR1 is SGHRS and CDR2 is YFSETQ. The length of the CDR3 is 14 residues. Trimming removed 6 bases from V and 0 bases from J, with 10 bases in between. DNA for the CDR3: TGCGCCAGCACCCCCGGAGGCTCCTACAATGAGCAGTTCTTC. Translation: CASTPGGSYNEQFF.

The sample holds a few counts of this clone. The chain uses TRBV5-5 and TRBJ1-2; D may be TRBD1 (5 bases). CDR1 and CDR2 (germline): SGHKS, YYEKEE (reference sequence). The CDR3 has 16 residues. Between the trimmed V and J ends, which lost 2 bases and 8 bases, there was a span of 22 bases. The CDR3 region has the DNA TGTGCCAGCAGCTTACGGGACTCCCCATACGCGGGGGGCTACACCTTC. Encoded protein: CASSLRDSPYAGGYTF. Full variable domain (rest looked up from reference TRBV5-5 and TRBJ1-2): DAGVTQSPTHLIKTRGQQVTLRCSPISGHKSVSWYQQVLGQGPQFIFQYYEKEERGRGNFPDRFSARQFPNYSSELNVNALLLGDSALYLCASSLRDSPYAGGYTFGSGTRLTVV.

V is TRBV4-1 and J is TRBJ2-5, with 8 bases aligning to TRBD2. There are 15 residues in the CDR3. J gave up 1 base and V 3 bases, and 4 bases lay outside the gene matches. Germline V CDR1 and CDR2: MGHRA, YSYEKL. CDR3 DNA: TGCGCCAGCAGCCAGTCAAGCGGGAGCCAAGAGACCCAGTACTTC. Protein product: CASSQSSGSQETQYF.

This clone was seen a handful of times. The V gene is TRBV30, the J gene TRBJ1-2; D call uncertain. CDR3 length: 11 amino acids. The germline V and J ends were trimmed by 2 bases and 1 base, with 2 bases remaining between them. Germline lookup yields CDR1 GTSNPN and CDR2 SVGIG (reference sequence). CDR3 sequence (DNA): TGTGCCTGGAGTTATAACTATGGCTACACCTTC. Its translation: CAWSYNYGYTF.

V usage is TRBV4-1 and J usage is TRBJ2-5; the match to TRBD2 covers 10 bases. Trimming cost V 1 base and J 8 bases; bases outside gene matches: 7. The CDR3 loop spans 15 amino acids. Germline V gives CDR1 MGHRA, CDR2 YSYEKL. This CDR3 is CASSQGSGGATTQYF. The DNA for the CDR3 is TGCGCCAGCAGCCAAGGGAGCGGGGGGGCTACCACCCAGTACTTC.

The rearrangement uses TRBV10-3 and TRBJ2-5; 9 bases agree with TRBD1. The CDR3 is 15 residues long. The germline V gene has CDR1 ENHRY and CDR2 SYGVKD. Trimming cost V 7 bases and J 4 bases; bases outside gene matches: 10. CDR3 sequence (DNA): TGTGCCATCAACTCGGAGGGACAGGGTCGAGAGACCCAGTACTTC. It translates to CAINSEGQGRETQYF.

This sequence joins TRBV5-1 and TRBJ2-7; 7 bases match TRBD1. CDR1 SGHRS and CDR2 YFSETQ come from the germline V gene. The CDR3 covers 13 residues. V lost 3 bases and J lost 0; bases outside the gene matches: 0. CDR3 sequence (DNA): TGCGCCAGCAGCTGGGACAGCTCCTACGAGCAGTACTTC. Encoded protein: CASSWDSSYEQYF.